These 12 T cell receptor beta chains came from one sample sequenced in a study of shared clonotypes between healthy human individuals. Produced via immunoSEQ multiplex PCR; TCRdb's table is partial and in-frame only. Here the sample spans around 430,000 clones, 70% to 80% being singletons. The sample comprised PBMCs. Receptors were obtained from a woman aged 40 to 50 in good health. Some clones in this sample may be carry-over from other donors' samples.

Written as DNA, the CDR3 is TGTGCCAGCAGCTTAGACGTTGGGGTTTACAATGAGCAGTTCTTC. Its protein is CASSLDVGVYNEQFF. This chain connects TRBV11-3 to TRBJ2-1; D gene ambiguous. V lost 0 bases to trimming and J lost 4 bases, with 10 bases between them. Germline V CDR1 and CDR2: SGHNT, YENEEA. This CDR3 is 15 amino acids long. Filled out from reference TRBV11-3 and TRBJ2-1, the complete variable domain reads EAGVVQSPRYKIIEKKQPVAFWCNPISGHNTLYWYLQNLGQGPELLIRYENEEAVDDSQLPKDRFSAERLKGVDSTLKIQPAELGDSAVYLCASSLDVGVYNEQFFGPGTRLTVL.

The V call is TRBV9, the J call TRBJ2-1; D might be TRBD2 (5 bases). Germline V gives CDR1 SGDLS, CDR2 YYNGEE. This CDR3 region has 13 residues. Trimming took off 3 bases at V and 2 bases at J, with 6 bases between the two ends. The CDR3 nucleotides are TGTGCCAGCAGCGACGGGGCCTACAATGAGCAGTTCTTC. Translating gives CASSDGAYNEQFF.

The chain recombines TRBV7-9 with TRBJ2-1, with 7 bases lining up with TRBD2. The CDR3 contains 16 residues. With 5 bases clipped from V and 9 bases from J, the junction kept 16 bases outside the gene matches. Germline V CDR1 and CDR2: SEHNR, FQNEAQ (reference sequence). The CDR3 loop is CASSPVGGRAIAEQFF. The CDR3 coding sequence is TGTGCCAGCAGCCCAGTCGGGGGGAGGGCCATTGCTGAGCAGTTCTTC.

The rearrangement links TRBV7-9 to TRBJ1-6; D gene unclear. Trimming stripped 7 bases from V and 8 bases from J, with 15 bases between. Looked up from germline, CDR1 is SEHNR and CDR2 is FQNEAQ (reference sequence). The CDR3 sequence is 14 residues long. CDR3 amino acids: CASTTGLGDSPLHF. As DNA, the CDR3 is TGTGCCAGCACTACCGGACTAGGAGATTCACCCCTCCACTTT. The full variable domain, rest sourced from reference TRBV7-9 and TRBJ1-6, is DTGVSQNPRHKITKRGQNVTFRCDPISEHNRLYWYRQTLGQGPEFLTYFQNEAQLEKSRLLSDRFSAERPKGSFSTLEIQRTEQGDSAMYLCASTTGLGDSPLHFGNGTRLTVT.

This chain joins TRBV11-2 and TRBJ2-1; TRBD2 agrees at 8 bases. Germline V CDR1 and CDR2: SGHAT, FQNNGV. This CDR3 has 15 amino acids. J was trimmed by 8 bases and V by 1 base; bases with no gene match: 7. CDR3 coding DNA: TGTGCCAGCAGCTTAGCGGGAGGGCGGTGGGATGAGCAGTTCTTC. Translating it yields CASSLAGGRWDEQFF.

This clone was detected a few times. The chain has TRBV5-1 and TRBJ1-4, with D possibly matching TRBD1 (6 bases). Germline CDR1 reads SGHRS; CDR2 reads YFSETQ. Trimming removed 4 bases at V and 7 bases at J, with 17 bases between. CDR3 length: 15 amino acids. The CDR3 protein is CASSPGGGETEKLFF. The CDR3 coding sequence is TGCGCCAGCAGCCCCGGAGGGGGGGAGACTGAAAAACTGTTTTTT.

Details on this clone: At the DNA level, this CDR3 is encoded by other sequences in the same sample as well. V usage is TRBV28 and J usage is TRBJ2-2; no reliable D call. The CDR3 runs 11 residues. The V and J ends lost 2 bases and 5 bases respectively, with 0 bases between them. Per the germline V gene, CDR1 is MDHEN and CDR2 is SYDVKM. The CDR3 here is CASSLTGELFF. CDR3 bases: TGTGCCAGCAGTTTAACCGGGGAGCTGTTTTTT.

This chain links TRBV6-5 with TRBJ2-3; 7 bases fit TRBD1. The ends lost 3 bases at V and 0 bases at J; junction bases unmatched: 6. The V gene's germline CDR1 is MNHEY and CDR2 SVGAGI. The CDR3 runs to 16 residues. CDR3 protein: CASSYSRDSSTDTQYF. In nucleotides, the CDR3 is TGTGCCAGCAGTTATAGCAGGGACAGCAGCACAGATACGCAGTATTTT.

This clone has a handful of counts. The genes are TRBV25-1 and TRBJ2-5, with D hard to call. The DNA matches TRBJ2-7 better at its end, which makes the J call doubtful. Per germline, CDR1 MGHDK and CDR2 SYGVNS. The CDR3 is 15 residues long. CDR3 amino acids: CASSGPLENSYEQYF. The CDR3 nucleotides read TGTGCCAGCAGTGGCCCCCTGGAGAACTCCTACGAGCAGTACTTC.

The chain has TRBV5-4 and TRBJ2-7, with D maybe TRBD1 (6 bases). Germline lookup yields CDR1 SGHNT and CDR2 YYREEE (reference sequence). Trimming shortened V by 4 bases and J by 2 bases, and 16 bases separated the two germline ends. This CDR3 spans 15 amino acids. The chain's CDR3 is CASSVRFGQTYEQYF. The CDR3 region has the DNA TGTGCCAGCAGCGTACGTTTTGGACAGACCTACGAGCAGTACTTC.

The V gene is TRBV5-1, the J gene TRBJ2-5; 9 nucleotides match TRBD2. Losses at the gene ends were 1 base for V and 4 bases for J; bases not matched to a gene: 2. This CDR3 region has 14 residues. Germline V gene lookup returns CDR1 SGHRS and CDR2 YFSETQ. CDR3 region: CASSLTLAGETQYF. CDR3 sequence (DNA): TGCGCCAGCAGCTTGACACTAGCGGGAGAGACCCAGTACTTC.

The V gene is TRBV5-6, the J gene TRBJ1-1; D remains ambiguous. The CDR3 consists of 16 residues. The germline CDR1 and CDR2 sequences are SGHDT and YYEEEE. Trimming pared 4 bases from V and 1 base from J, leaving 17 bases between. This CDR3 reads CASSGYKRTQNTEAFF. CDR3 in DNA: TGTGCCAGCAGCGGTTATAAAAGGACCCAGAACACTGAAGCTTTCTTT.